Listed here are 29 T cell receptor beta chains from one sample, sequenced in a study of low-dose radiotherapy and immunotherapy resistance in tumors. Time point denoted: after trial treatment. Indicated treatment: LDRT plus nivolumab, ipilimumab, low-dose cyclophosphamide and aspirin (RACIN trial). Primers used for first-strand cDNA, a TRAV- and TRBV-specific set, covered both alpha and beta chains. TCR amplification used roughly 18 PCR cycles, a constant-region primer and a V-primer adapter. A single record per CDR3 protein comes from TCRdb applying MiXCR to the reads. This sample carries about 91,000 distinct CDR3 sequences, more than 20% of them seen once, and the ten largest clones take over 10%. This specimen consisted of PBMCs, obtained after low-dose radiotherapy plus immunotherapy. These receptors all come from a female donor with ovarian cancer.

The sample holds many counts of this clonotype. The rearrangement uses TRBV20-1 and TRBJ2-2; D is unresolved. The CDR3 runs 15 residues. V was shortened by 2 bases and J by 3 bases, with 13 bases between the two germline ends. Germline loops: CDR1 DFQATT, CDR2 SNEGSKA (reference sequence). CDR3: CSARPGTRHTGELFF. The DNA for the CDR3 is TGCAGTGCTAGACCGGGTACTCGACACACCGGGGAGCTGTTTTTT.

This clonotype was picked up a small number of times. A far larger clone is one base from this, pointing to a likely read error. The chain has TRBV13 and TRBJ2-7; tentative D call: TRBD1 (6 bases). V was trimmed by 6 bases and J by 3 bases, leaving 24 bases between them. Per germline, CDR1 PRHDT and CDR2 FYEKMQ (reference sequence). CDR3 length: 17 residues. The CDR3 loop reads CASSGCNGRGTLYEQYF. Here the CDR3 DNA reads TGTGCCAGCAGTGGCTGTAATGGCAGGGGCACTCTCTACGAGCAGTACTTC.

The sample holds many counts of this clonotype. The chain has TRBV19 and TRBJ2-1; 8 bases agree with TRBD2. V lost 4 bases, J lost 5 bases, and 10 bases stayed unmatched. This CDR3 has 16 residues. Germline-derived CDR1 and CDR2 are LNHDA and SQIVND (reference sequence). Here the CDR3 reads CASSKRGGRSDNEQFF. CDR3 bases: TGTGCCAGTAGTAAAAGGGGCGGGAGGTCAGACAATGAGCAGTTCTTC.

There are many counts of this clonotype. The chain employs TRBV6-2 or TRBV6-3 and TRBJ2-1; the D gene is possibly TRBD1 (6 bases). The CDR3 is made up of 15 amino acids. V was clipped by 5 bases and J by 9 bases, with 20 bases between them. In germline, CDR1 is MNHEY, CDR2 SVGEGT. CDR3 nucleotide sequence: TGTGCCAGCAGTGCGGGCCAGGGGTTGGGCGGTGAGCAGTTCTTC. As protein: CASSAGQGLGGEQFF.

This clonotype came up many times. V and J are TRBV28 and TRBJ2-2, with TRBD2 matching over 14 bases. V lost 5 bases, J lost 5 bases, and 1 base stayed unmatched. This CDR3 contains 15 residues. Germline V gives CDR1 MDHEN, CDR2 SYDVKM. For the CDR3, the DNA is TGTGCCAGCAGTCGGACTAGCGGGGGGACCGGGGAGCTGTTTTTT. Protein product: CASSRTSGGTGELFF.

This clonotype was counted many times. The chain is built from TRBV5-1 and TRBJ2-3; D gene unclear. The CDR3 has 14 amino acids. Germline V gene sequence: CDR1 SGHRS, CDR2 YFSETQ. The V end was cut by 0 bases, the J end by 4 bases, with 9 bases between. The CDR3 region is CASSLATTADTQYF. In DNA, the CDR3 is TGCGCCAGCAGCTTGGCCACGACGGCAGATACGCAGTATTTT.

In this sample, this clonotype turned up many times. The chain carries TRBV7-2 and TRBJ1-6; D possibly corresponds to TRBD1 (5 bases). Germline CDR1 SGHTA, CDR2 FQGNSA. There are 11 residues in the CDR3. V was trimmed by 5 bases and J by 12 bases, leaving 8 bases between them. CDR3: CASSQGKPLHF. The CDR3 DNA follows: TGTGCCAGCAGCCAGGGAAAACCCCTCCACTTT.

Details on this clonotype: This likely traces to a read error, being one base from a far larger clone. CDR3 in amino acids: CASSLKGLFWDTQYF. The CDR3 bases are TGTGCCAGCAGCTTGAAGGGACTATTCTGGGATACGCAGTATTTT. This rearrangement joins TRBV5-3 to TRBJ2-3; 7 bases map to TRBD2. TRBV5-3 is sorted into the ORF group, with uncertain function. The CDR3 sequence is 15 residues long.

This clonotype was seen repeatedly, ten times or more. This chain joins TRBV3-1 and TRBJ1-5; D is uncertain. The germline CDR1 and CDR2 sequences are LGHDT and YNNKEL (reference sequence). The CDR3 has 13 residues. Deletions cut 0 bases from V and 12 bases from J, with 12 bases between. CDR3 bases: TGTGCCAGCAGCCAAGATCGAGGAGCCGTCCAGCATTTT. Encoded protein: CASSQDRGAVQHF.

A note on this clonotype: A read error is the likely source, as a far larger clone sits one nucleotide away. This chain joins TRBV7-2 and TRBJ2-7, with D uncertain. The CDR3 totals 13 residues. Germline CDR1 SGHTA, CDR2 FQGNSA. V shed 1 base and J shed 7 bases, with 11 bases lying between them. The CDR3 reads CASSLDRNNEQYF. Written as DNA, the CDR3 is TGTGCCAGCAGCTTAGATAGAAACAATGAGCAGTACTTC. Variable domain in full (rest from reference TRBV7-2 and TRBJ2-7): GAGVSQSPSNKVTEKGKDVELRCDPISGHTALYWYRQSLGQGLEFLIYFQGNSAPDKSGLPSDRFSAERTGGSVSTLTIQRTQQEDSAVYLCASSLDRNNEQYFGPGTRLTVT.

At least ten counts were recorded for this clonotype. V gene TRBV4-1 combines with J gene TRBJ1-6, with D possibly being TRBD1 (6 bases). Germline CDR1 is MGHRA and CDR2 is YSYEKL. This CDR3 comprises 17 residues. V was shortened by 3 bases and J by 7 bases, with 19 bases between the two germline ends. In nucleotides, the CDR3 is TGCGCCAGCAGCCAGACTGTGGTCCGGGGGCCGAATTCACCCCTCCACTTT. This translates into CASSQTVVRGPNSPLHF.

The chain couples TRBV10-3 to TRBJ2-1; TRBD1 matches at 7 bases. CDR1 ENHRY and CDR2 SYGVKD come from the germline V gene. V lost 6 bases to trimming and J lost 8 bases; unmatched junction nucleotides: 4. The CDR3 sequence is 12 residues long. The CDR3 sequence is CAISATGDEQFF. CDR3 DNA: TGTGCCATCAGCGCTACAGGGGATGAGCAGTTCTTC.

Only a few counts were recorded for this clonotype. CDR3 DNA sequence: TGCAGTGCTAGAGATTGGGGACAGGGAAATCAGCCCCAGCATTTT. Encoded protein: CSARDWGQGNQPQHF. The chain links TRBV20-1 to TRBJ1-5, with 9 bases identical to TRBD1. The CDR3 spans 15 residues. V lost 0 bases and J lost 4; bases outside the gene matches: 4. Germline lookup yields CDR1 DFQATT and CDR2 SNEGSKA (reference sequence).

This clonotype showed up many times. The chain is built from TRBV7-9 and TRBJ1-2; the D is unclear. This CDR3 is 11 amino acids long. Trimming took off 3 bases at V and 13 bases at J, with 12 bases between the two ends. Germline V gives CDR1 SEHNR, CDR2 FQNEAQ (reference sequence). In DNA form, the CDR3 reads TGTGCCAGCAGCTTGCTACGGGTGATCACCTTC. Residues: CASSLLRVITF.

The sample holds a few counts of this clonotype. The chain recombines TRBV19 with TRBJ2-1, with 11 bases matching TRBD2. Germline trimming cut 7 bases from V and 7 bases from J; bases unmatched to any gene: 9. The CDR3 sequence is 15 residues long. CDR1 and CDR2 (germline): LNHDA, SQIVND (reference sequence). This CDR3 reads CASTVSGRAGNEQFF. The CDR3 DNA reads TGTGCCAGTACGGTTAGCGGGAGGGCTGGGAATGAGCAGTTCTTC.

Ten or more counts support this clonotype. This chain connects TRBV7-9 to TRBJ1-1; no definite D call. Germline CDR1 and CDR2: SEHNR and FQNEAQ (reference sequence). CDR3 size: 13 residues. Between the trimmed V and J ends, which lost 3 bases and 2 bases, there was a span of 7 bases. The CDR3: CASSLTRNTEAFF. The CDR3, as DNA: TGTGCCAGCAGCTTGACACGAAACACTGAAGCTTTCTTT.

This clonotype was seen at least ten times. The rearrangement uses TRBV7-9 and TRBJ2-1, with D tentatively TRBD2 (5 bases). The germline V gene has CDR1 SEHNR and CDR2 FQNEAQ (reference sequence). Trimming left V 3 bases short and J 7 bases short, with 13 bases between. The CDR3 contains 14 residues. DNA for the CDR3: TGTGCCAGCAGCTTCGGCCTAGCTGGTAATGAGCAGTTCTTC. Amino acids: CASSFGLAGNEQFF.

Comment on this clonotype: A far bigger clonotype differs at one base, so this is likely a read error. The rearrangement links TRBV18 to TRBJ2-7; 8 nucleotides align to TRBD2. V lost 2 bases and J lost 7; bases outside the gene matches: 16. The germline gives CDR1 KGHSH, CDR2 LQKENI. This CDR3 has 17 amino acids. The CDR3 region is CASSPSIVQREINEQYF. The DNA for the CDR3 is TGTGCCAGCTCACCATCGATTGTGCAGCGGGAGATTAATGAGCAGTACTTC.

There are many counts of this clonotype. This rearrangement joins TRBV6-2 or TRBV6-3 to TRBJ1-5; no definite D call. The CDR3 consists of 12 residues. The germline V gene encodes CDR1 MNHEY and CDR2 SVGEGT. V lost 8 bases and J 6 bases, leaving 11 bases between the germline ends. CDR3 amino acids: CASAYTGQPQHF. As DNA, the CDR3 is TGTGCCAGCGCTTACACCGGTCAGCCCCAGCATTTT.

J is TRBJ1-4 and V is TRBV6-1, with a tentative D call TRBD1 (5 bases). Trimming took 0 bases from V and 4 from J, leaving 9 bases between them. Germline loops: CDR1 MNHNS, CDR2 SASEGT. This CDR3 is 15 amino acids long. This chain's CDR3 is CASSEAPDSNEKLFF. The CDR3 coding sequence is TGTGCCAGCAGTGAAGCCCCTGACAGTAATGAAAAACTGTTTTTT.

V usage is TRBV20-1 and J usage is TRBJ2-3; 14 nucleotides agree with TRBD2. Germline V gives CDR1 DFQATT, CDR2 SNEGSKA (reference sequence). This CDR3 is 15 amino acids long. Trimming cost V 5 bases and J 9 bases; bases outside gene matches: 10. CDR3 region: CSAGGLAGEEGTQYF. The CDR3 bases are TGCAGTGCTGGGGGACTAGCGGGAGAGGAGGGGACGCAGTATTTT.

This clonotype was observed many times. This chain joins TRBV4-3 and TRBJ1-1; a weak D match, TRBD1 (5 bases). The CDR3 covers 14 residues. V lost 2 bases and J lost 3, with 10 bases in between. Germline V CDR1 and CDR2: LGHNA, YSLEER. CDR3 coding DNA: TGCGCCAGCAGCCAACGGGGGAGGGACACTGAAGCTTTCTTT. It encodes CASSQRGRDTEAFF.

This clonotype was counted many times. The gene calls are TRBV7-2 and TRBJ2-4; no definite D call. The V end was cut by 1 base, the J end by 2 bases, with 3 bases between. Germline loops: CDR1 SGHTA, CDR2 FQGNSA. The CDR3 consists of 13 residues. CDR3 region: CASSLGPKNIQYF. CDR3 DNA sequence: TGTGCCAGCAGCTTAGGCCCCAAAAACATTCAGTACTTC.

This clonotype was counted ten times or more. This chain joins TRBV5-1 and TRBJ2-1; 7 nucleotides match TRBD1. V trimming: 4 bases; J trimming: 7 bases; junction bases outside the gene matches: 14. Germline V gene lookup returns CDR1 SGHRS and CDR2 YFSETQ. The CDR3 has 16 amino acids. CDR3 DNA sequence: TGCGCCAGCAGCCCGACGGTGAGGGGGCAGCGGAATGAGCAGTTCTTC. This codes for CASSPTVRGQRNEQFF.

The CDR3, as DNA: TGTGCCAGCGCCGGGACAAATAGCAATCAGCCCCAGCATTTT. Its protein product is CASAGTNSNQPQHF. The chain combines TRBV2 with TRBJ1-5; D is possibly TRBD1 (6 bases). The germline CDR1 and CDR2 sequences are SNHLY and FYNNEI. The germline V and J ends were trimmed by 8 bases and 0 bases, with 11 bases remaining between them. The CDR3 runs 14 residues.

This clonotype showed up many times. This chain connects TRBV4-1 to TRBJ1-2, with TRBD1 as a possible D gene (6 bases). Germline CDR1 MGHRA, CDR2 YSYEKL. V shed 2 bases and J shed 2 bases, with 21 bases lying between them. The CDR3 is 18 residues long. Here the CDR3 reads CASSQLIMGARINYGYTF. The DNA of the CDR3 is TGCGCCAGCAGCCAACTCATAATGGGGGCCAGAATAAACTATGGCTACACCTTC.

The chain uses TRBV11-3 and TRBJ1-4; D is unclear. The V and J ends lost 3 bases and 4 bases respectively, with 6 bases between them. The CDR3 contains 13 residues. Germline CDR1 is SGHNT and CDR2 is YENEEA. This chain's CDR3 is CASSFVRNEKLFF. CDR3 in DNA: TGTGCCAGCAGCTTTGTTCGTAATGAAAAACTGTTTTTT. The variable domain in full, completed from reference TRBV11-3 and TRBJ1-4, reads EAGVVQSPRYKIIEKKQPVAFWCNPISGHNTLYWYLQNLGQGPELLIRYENEEAVDDSQLPKDRFSAERLKGVDSTLKIQPAELGDSAVYLCASSFVRNEKLFFGSGTQLSVL.

A word on this clonotype: A far larger clone is one base from this, pointing to a likely read error. The V gene is TRBV6-1, the J gene TRBJ2-7; no reliable D call. This CDR3 contains 11 residues. V was trimmed by 8 bases and J by 6 bases, leaving 11 bases between them. CDR1 is MNHNS and CDR2 is SASEGT in the germline V gene. The DNA for the CDR3 is TGTGCCAGCGGTAGCCCTGGCGAGCAGTACTTC. Translating it yields CASGSPGEQYF.

Many counts were recorded for this clonotype. J is TRBJ2-7 and V is TRBV18; D is unclear. The CDR3 loop spans 15 amino acids. Trimming left V 1 base short and J 1 base short, with 11 bases between. Germline CDR1 reads KGHSH; CDR2 reads LQKENI. CDR3 protein: CASSPRAGNSYEQYF. The CDR3 coding sequence is TGTGCCAGCTCACCACGAGCAGGTAATTCCTACGAGCAGTACTTC.